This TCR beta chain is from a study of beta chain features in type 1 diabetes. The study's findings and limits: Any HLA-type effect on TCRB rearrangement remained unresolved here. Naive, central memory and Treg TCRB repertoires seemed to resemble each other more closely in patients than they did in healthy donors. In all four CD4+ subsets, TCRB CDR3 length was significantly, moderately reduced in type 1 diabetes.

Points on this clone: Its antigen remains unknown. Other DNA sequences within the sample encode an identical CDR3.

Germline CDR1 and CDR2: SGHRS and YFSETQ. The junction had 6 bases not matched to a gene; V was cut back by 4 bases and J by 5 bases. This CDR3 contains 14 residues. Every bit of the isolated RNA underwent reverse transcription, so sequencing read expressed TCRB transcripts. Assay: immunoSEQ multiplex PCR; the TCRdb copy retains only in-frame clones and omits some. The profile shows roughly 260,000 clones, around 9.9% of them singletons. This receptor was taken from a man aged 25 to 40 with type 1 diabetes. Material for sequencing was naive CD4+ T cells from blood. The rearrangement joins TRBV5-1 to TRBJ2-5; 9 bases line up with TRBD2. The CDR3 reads CASSPRGRAETQYF. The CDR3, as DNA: TGCGCCAGCAGCCCTCGCGGGAGGGCGGAGACCCAGTACTTC.